The 10 T cell receptor beta chains reported below all come from one sample, sequenced in a study of T cell changes during pregnancy in multiple sclerosis. Generated by immunoSEQ multiplex PCR, the TCRdb table keeps only in-frame clones and is missing some. The sample has some 20,000 clones; 88% are singletons. This sample comprised CD4+ T cells from peripheral blood mononuclear cells, obtained in the first trimester of pregnancy. Receptor source: a female donor in good health, enrolled as a control in a pregnancy study.

This clone was seen a handful of times. The V call is TRBV5-1, the J call TRBJ2-5, with D perhaps matching TRBD1 (5 bases). CDR3 length equals 13 residues. Trimming shortened V by 3 bases and J by 1 base, and 7 bases separated the two germline ends. Germline assignment: CDR1 SGHRS and CDR2 YFSETQ. DNA for the CDR3: TGCGCCAGCAGCTGGACATTCCAAGAGACCCAGTACTTC. Protein: CASSWTFQETQYF. The full variable domain, with the rest looked up from reference TRBV5-1 and TRBJ2-5, is KAGVTQTPRYLIKTRGQQVTLSCSPISGHRSVSWYQQTPGQGLQFLFEYFSETQRNKGNFPGRFSGRQFSNSRSEMNVSTLELGDSALYLCASSWTFQETQYFGPGTRLLVL.

This chain connects TRBV4-3 to TRBJ2-2; D is unresolved. V was clipped by 1 base and J by 8 bases, with 14 bases between them. The CDR3 totals 15 residues. The germline gives CDR1 LGHNA, CDR2 YSLEER. CDR3 nucleotides: TGCGCCAGCAGCCAAGCACAATACGAGGTTGGGGAGCTGTTTTTT. This codes for CASSQAQYEVGELFF.

The V and J genes are TRBV19 and TRBJ2-2, with a possible D match to TRBD1 (6 bases). The V end was cut by 3 bases, the J end by 1 base, with 9 bases between. This CDR3 spans 15 amino acids. Germline V lookup: CDR1 LNHDA, CDR2 SQIVND (reference sequence). CDR3: CASSIQGMNTGELFF. Written as DNA, the CDR3 is TGTGCCAGTAGTATCCAGGGGATGAACACCGGGGAGCTGTTTTTT.

The CDR3 DNA reads TGTGCCAGCGGGGCGAATCCCAACGAGCAGTACTTC. Translating gives CASGANPNEQYF. The chain carries TRBV6-5 and TRBJ2-7; D perhaps matches TRBD1 (5 bases). CDR1 and CDR2 (germline): MNHEY, SVGAGI. The CDR3 runs 12 residues. The V end lost 8 bases, the J end lost 5 bases, and 13 bases lay between the germline ends.

This rearrangement joins TRBV7-9 to TRBJ2-2; the D is unclear. This CDR3 comprises 14 residues. In germline, CDR1 is SEHNR, CDR2 FQNEAQ (reference sequence). V gave up 11 bases and J gave up 0 bases, with 13 bases separating them. In nucleotides, the CDR3 is TGTGCCCCAAATCAGTTTGCGAACACCGGGGAGCTGTTTTTT. Translated: CAPNQFANTGELFF.

This clone was detected only a few times. This sequence joins TRBV30 and TRBJ1-1; weak D call: TRBD1 (6 bases). Germline loops: CDR1 GTSNPN, CDR2 SVGIG (reference sequence). Trimming took 2 bases from V and 0 from J, leaving 13 bases between them. CDR3 length: 15 residues. The CDR3 bases are TGTGCCTGGAGTAGGGGGTTAACTATGAACACTGAAGCTTTCTTT. This encodes CAWSRGLTMNTEAFF.

The rearrangement links TRBV7-2 to TRBJ1-2, with D perhaps matching TRBD1 (5 bases). Germline V CDR1 and CDR2: SGHTA, FQGNSA. This CDR3 region has 14 residues. Trimming removed 1 base from V and 4 bases from J, with 10 bases in between. The CDR3 bases are TGTGCCAGCAGCTTAGGGCAGGGCCGCTATGGCTACACCTTC. It codes for CASSLGQGRYGYTF.

This clone showed up just once. The J gene is TRBJ1-2, the V gene TRBV6-1; D may be TRBD1 (6 bases). V shed 6 bases and J shed 4 bases, with 12 bases lying between them. CDR1 and CDR2 (germline): MNHNS, SASEGT. CDR3 length equals 13 residues. CDR3 sequence reads: CASRETGVYGYTF. The DNA for the CDR3 is TGTGCCAGCAGGGAGACAGGAGTCTATGGCTACACCTTC.

The gene calls are TRBV19 and TRBJ2-1, with 10 bases that match TRBD2. Germline V gene lookup returns CDR1 LNHDA and CDR2 SQIVND (reference sequence). The CDR3 has 16 amino acids. The junction had 6 bases not matched to a gene; V was cut back by 7 bases and J by 0 bases. CDR3 nucleotides: TGTGCCAGTACCACCCCTAGCGGGAGCTCCTACAATGAGCAGTTCTTC. Protein product: CASTTPSGSSYNEQFF.

This chain uses TRBV19 with TRBJ1-2, with 9 nucleotides matching TRBD1. The length of the CDR3 is 16 residues. The V segment lost 1 base and the J segment 0 bases; nucleotides outside the gene matches: 3. The germline CDR1 and CDR2 sequences are LNHDA and SQIVND (reference sequence). The CDR3 protein is CASSIGDRVANYGYTF. CDR3 DNA sequence: TGTGCCAGTAGTATAGGGGACAGGGTGGCTAACTATGGCTACACCTTC.